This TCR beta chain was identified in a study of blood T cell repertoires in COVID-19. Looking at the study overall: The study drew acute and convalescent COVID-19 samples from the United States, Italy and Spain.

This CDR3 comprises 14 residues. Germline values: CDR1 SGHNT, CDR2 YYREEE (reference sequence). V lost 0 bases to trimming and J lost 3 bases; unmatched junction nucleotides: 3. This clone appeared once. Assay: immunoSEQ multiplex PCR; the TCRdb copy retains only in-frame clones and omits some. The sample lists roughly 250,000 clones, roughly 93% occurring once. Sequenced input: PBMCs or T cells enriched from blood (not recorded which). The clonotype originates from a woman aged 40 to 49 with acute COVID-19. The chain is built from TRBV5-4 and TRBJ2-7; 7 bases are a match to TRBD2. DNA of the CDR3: TGTGCCAGCAGCTTGGATCTAGCGGACTACGAGCAGTACTTC. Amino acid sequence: CASSLDLADYEQYF.